This T cell receptor beta chain was sequenced in a study of glioma-infiltrating T cells. About the research overall: Before surgery, glioma patients received dexamethasone for at most six days.

Study findings and constraints: Above-expected tissue-blood divergence occurred in all gliomas, most in low-grade ones.

To note about this clonotype: Its antigen is as yet unknown. Mismatch with germline at one junction end may stem from a read error.

Germline V gene sequence: CDR1 MDHEN, CDR2 SYDVKM. The CDR3 is made up of 13 amino acids. The iRepertoire nested amplicon-rescue multiplex PCR amplified TCR alpha and beta CDR3s from RNA. TCRdb reanalysed the multiplex PCR reads using MiXCR and keeps one entry per CDR3 protein. The sample has a few hundred thousand distinct CDR3 sequences; roughly two fifths are singletons. The source material was glioma tissue, nonneoplastic brain tissue, or PBMCs (not recorded which). This sequence joins TRBV28 and TRBJ1-2; D remains unclear. The source is a human donor with low-grade glioma or glioblastoma, undergoing nonglioma brain surgery, or in good health (not recorded which). The chain's CDR3 is CASSLVVLVGYNF. The CDR3 bases are TGTGCCAGCAGTTTAGTCGTACTAGTTGGCTACAACTTC.